This is a list of T cell receptor beta chains from one sample in a study of shared clonotypes between healthy human individuals. This table comes from immunoSEQ multiplex PCR, and its TCRdb copy is limited to in-frame clones, with some not included. Among some 1.5 million clones listed, roughly 96% were seen once. The sample was naive CD4+ T cells sorted from blood. The receptors were sampled from a man younger than 40 in good health. Both conserved end residues are trimmed from each CDR3. Fields, in order: J gene, V gene, CDR3 protein.

J gene: TRBJ1-1; V gene: TRBV6-1; CDR3 protein: ASSDGVRTEAF
J gene: TRBJ1-1; V gene: TRBV4-1; CDR3 protein: ASSRGGPFMNTEAF
J gene: TRBJ2-1; V gene: TRBV2; CDR3 protein: ASSYSGTTYNEQF
J gene: TRBJ2-2; V gene: TRBV9; CDR3 protein: ASSVVAGRAGELF
J gene: TRBJ1-2; V gene: TRBV5-1; CDR3 protein: ASSLDWGNGYT
J gene: TRBJ2-3; V gene: TRBV19; CDR3 protein: ASSISRGRAVSGTQY
J gene: TRBJ2-1; V gene: TRBV7-7; CDR3 protein: ASQAGGPGYNEQF
J gene: TRBJ1-1; V gene: TRBV28; CDR3 protein: ASSFYTNTEAF
J gene: TRBJ2-3; V gene: TRBV7-2; CDR3 protein: ASSGAPGGGGTDTQY
J gene: TRBJ2-7; V gene: TRBV2; CDR3 protein: ASREGPGPTLYEQY
J gene: TRBJ1-5; V gene: TRBV27; CDR3 protein: ASSHYHDNQPQH
J gene: TRBJ2-7; V gene: TRBV5-5; CDR3 protein: ATRGQGNEQY
J gene: TRBJ2-3; V gene: TRBV5-1; CDR3 protein: ASSSPKTDTQY
J gene: TRBJ2-3; V gene: TRBV5-6; CDR3 protein: ASSLGQGVGTDTQY
J gene: TRBJ2-3; V gene: TRBV28; CDR3 protein: ASSFGGNTDTQY
J gene: TRBJ2-7; V gene: TRBV18; CDR3 protein: ASSPTGVSSYEQY
J gene: TRBJ1-2; V gene: TRBV6-5; CDR3 protein: ASRPLRHTNYGYT
J gene: TRBJ2-4; V gene: TRBV5-5; CDR3 protein: ASSLDRSRTKNIQY
J gene: TRBJ2-7; V gene: TRBV5-1; CDR3 protein: ASSPREALEQY
J gene: TRBJ2-7; V gene: TRBV11-3; CDR3 protein: ASSSDSYEQY
J gene: TRBJ2-3; V gene: TRBV5-1; CDR3 protein: ASSLNGMATDTQY
J gene: TRBJ1-1; V gene: TRBV7-9; CDR3 protein: ASSRRTGLNTEAF
J gene: TRBJ2-1; V gene: TRBV5-6; CDR3 protein: ASSFFKWETSEEQF
J gene: TRBJ2-5; V gene: TRBV5-4; CDR3 protein: ASSLGAGGETQY
J gene: TRBJ2-1; V gene: TRBV19; CDR3 protein: ASSISSSLHEQF
J gene: TRBJ1-1; V gene: TRBV27; CDR3 protein: ASSGRPPEAF
J gene: TRBJ2-2; V gene: TRBV2; CDR3 protein: ASKGFLGELF
J gene: TRBJ2-1; V gene: TRBV5-1; CDR3 protein: ASSSIYNEQF
J gene: TRBJ1-1; V gene: TRBV5-1; CDR3 protein: ASSLGGANTEAF
J gene: TRBJ2-2; V gene: TRBV29-1; CDR3 protein: SGVLGPLYTGELF
J gene: TRBJ1-1; V gene: TRBV6-1; CDR3 protein: ASSRNRESEAF
J gene: TRBJ2-7; V gene: TRBV15; CDR3 protein: ATSRALDTPYEQY
J gene: TRBJ2-6; V gene: TRBV5-1; CDR3 protein: ASSARTGGTGANVLT
J gene: TRBJ2-7; V gene: TRBV6-6; CDR3 protein: ASSTTGESSYEQY
J gene: TRBJ2-7; V gene: TRBV15; CDR3 protein: ATSNQTGTPAYEQY
J gene: TRBJ2-7; V gene: TRBV28; CDR3 protein: ASSFRQNYEQY
J gene: TRBJ2-7; V gene: TRBV28; CDR3 protein: ASKLGGLGEQY
J gene: TRBJ1-4; V gene: TRBV9; CDR3 protein: ASSGITGTGNEKLF
J gene: TRBJ2-2; V gene: TRBV7-2; CDR3 protein: ASSFVSGGNTGELF
J gene: TRBJ1-1; V gene: TRBV29-1; CDR3 protein: SVERTRNTEAF
J gene: TRBJ2-3; V gene: TRBV19; CDR3 protein: ASSMVGQGGTDTQY
J gene: TRBJ2-1; V gene: TRBV5-1; CDR3 protein: ASSVDRVNEQF
J gene: TRBJ1-2; V gene: TRBV29-1; CDR3 protein: SVEHIGQGTYGYT
J gene: TRBJ2-3; V gene: TRBV6-5; CDR3 protein: ASSYRGVSGTDTQY
J gene: TRBJ2-3; V gene: TRBV7-8; CDR3 protein: ASSLVRLAGGPDTQY
J gene: TRBJ2-3; V gene: TRBV2; CDR3 protein: ASSEALVTDTQY